This TCR beta chain originates from a study of metastatic and nonmetastatic thyroid tumors. Study background: The comparison covered peripheral blood and tumor or nodule tissue in malignant and benign thyroid patients.

This clone was detected many times. In the study's own analysis: A papillary thyroid cancer distant-metastasis classifier was built from CDR3 differences across clinicopathological groups. TCRdb re-called clones from the PCR reads using MiXCR. TCRdb, rather than the study authors, made the V and J calls. The data show almost 35,000 clones, about 15% seen once. Thyroid surgery took place with no prior treatment in any patient. The receptor was isolated from a female donor with papillary thyroid cancer or a benign thyroid nodule (not recorded which). Some clones in this sample may be carry-over from other donors' samples. The source material was blood.

The CDR3 region has the DNA TGTGCCAGCAGTGAAGGCGGGAGAGACACCGGGGAGCTGTTTTTT. This encodes CASSEGGRDTGELFF. The chain combines TRBV6-4 with TRBJ2-2, with 7 positions matching TRBD2. V lost 3 bases to trimming and J lost 3 bases; unmatched junction nucleotides: 4. CDR1 MRHNA and CDR2 SNTAGT come from the germline V gene. The CDR3 is made up of 15 amino acids.